This TCR beta chain appears in the sequencing data of a study of control samples from healthy donors and cancer patients. Using immunoSEQ multiplex PCR, the repertoire was profiled, and TCRdb retains in-frame clones only, with some absent. Among about 110,000 clones listed, about nine tenths were seen once. Germline lookup yields CDR1 LGHDT and CDR2 YNNKEL (reference sequence). Between the trimmed V and J ends, which lost 4 bases and 5 bases, there was a span of 19 bases. The CDR3 spans 16 residues. The origin of this receptor is a human donor in good health. The donor label of this sample is uncertain. The chain links TRBV3-1 (or the pseudogene TRBV3-2) to TRBJ2-3, with D perhaps TRBD1 (7 bases). Sequenced sample: blood. The CDR3 DNA sequence: TGTGCCAGCAGCCGAACCGCAGGGGGAGGTGGAGATACGCAGTATTTT. It specifies CASSRTAGGGGDTQYF.